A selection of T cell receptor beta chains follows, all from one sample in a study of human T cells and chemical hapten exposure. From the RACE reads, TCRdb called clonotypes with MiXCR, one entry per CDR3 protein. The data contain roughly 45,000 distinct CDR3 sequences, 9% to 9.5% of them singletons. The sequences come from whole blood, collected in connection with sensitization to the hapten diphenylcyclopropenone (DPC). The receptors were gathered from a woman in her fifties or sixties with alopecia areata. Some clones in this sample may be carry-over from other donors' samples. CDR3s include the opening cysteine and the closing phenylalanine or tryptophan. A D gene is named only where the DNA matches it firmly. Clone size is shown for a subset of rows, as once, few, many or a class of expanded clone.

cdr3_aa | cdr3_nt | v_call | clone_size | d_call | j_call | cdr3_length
CAISGDTDYEQYF | TGTGCCATCAGTGGTGACACGGACTACGAGCAGTACTTC | TRBV10-3 | few | . | TRBJ2-7 | 13
CASRPGAITEAFF | TGTGCCAGCCGACCGGGGGCGATCACTGAAGCTTTCTTT | TRBV12-3/TRBV12-4 | many | . | TRBJ1-1 | 13
CASSLRDVRAYEQYF | TGTGCCAGCAGTCTACGGGACGTCAGGGCCTACGAGCAGTACTTC | TRBV28 | many | . | TRBJ2-7 | 15
CASSDRSNSYEQYF | TGTGCCAGCAGTGATCGGTCCAACTCCTACGAGCAGTACTTC | TRBV2 | many | . | TRBJ2-7 | 14
CASSYSPYNEQFF | TGTGCCAGCAGTTACTCCCCTTACAATGAGCAGTTCTTC | TRBV6-2/TRBV6-3 | many | . | TRBJ2-1 | 13
CASAPRQGGVAGNTIYF | TGTGCCAGCGCCCCACGACAGGGGGGGGTCGCTGGAAACACCATATATTTT | TRBV12-3/TRBV12-4 | many | TRBD1 | TRBJ1-3 | 17
CASSRRGGATNEKLFF | TGTGCCAGCAGCCGCCGGGGGGGTGCAACTAATGAAAAACTGTTTTTT | TRBV3-1 | many | . | TRBJ1-4 | 16
CSAQGIYEQYF | TGCAGCGCCCAGGGGATCTACGAGCAGTACTTC | TRBV29-1 | many | . | TRBJ2-7 | 11
CASRRTRNGRDEQFF | TGTGCCAGCAGACGTACCCGCAACGGGAGGGATGAGCAGTTCTTC | TRBV6-5 | few | TRBD2 | TRBJ2-1 | 15
CASSLSGGVKAEAFF | TGTGCCAGCAGTTTGTCAGGGGGCGTAAAGGCTGAAGCTTTCTTT | TRBV12-3/TRBV12-4 | many | TRBD1 | TRBJ1-1 | 15
CASGFSGSGTEAFF | TGTGCTAGTGGTTTTTCAGGGTCGGGGACTGAAGCTTTCTTT | TRBV12-5 | . | . | TRBJ1-1 | 14
CASSFRSGRASHEQFF | TGTGCCAGCAGTTTCAGAAGCGGGAGGGCCTCACATGAGCAGTTCTTC | TRBV28 | many | TRBD2 | TRBJ2-1 | 16
CASRLAQSKNIQYF | TGTGCAAGTCGCTTAGCCCAGTCCAAAAACATTCAGTACTTC | TRBV12-2 | . | . | TRBJ2-4 | 14
CASSEDISGNTIYF | TGTGCCAGCAGTGAAGACATCTCTGGAAACACCATATATTTT | TRBV2 | many | . | TRBJ1-3 | 14
CASSLDGQPQHF | TGCGCCAGCAGCTTGGATGGGCAGCCCCAGCATTTT | TRBV5-1 | many | . | TRBJ1-5 | 12
CSVDLAATEAFF | TGCAGCGTTGATCTGGCGGCCACTGAAGCTTTCTTT | TRBV29-1 | many | . | TRBJ1-1 | 12
CASSSQAGGPETQYF | TGTGCCAGCAGCTCCCAAGCGGGAGGGCCCGAGACCCAGTACTTC | TRBV11-3 | many | TRBD2 | TRBJ2-5 | 15
CASSSRQGAANTEAFF | TGTGCCAGCAGCTCCCGACAGGGGGCGGCGAACACTGAAGCTTTCTTT | TRBV7-6 | . | TRBD1 | TRBJ1-1 | 16
CASSPRISYNEQFF | TGTGCCAGCAGCCCTAGAATCTCCTACAATGAGCAGTTCTTC | TRBV7-6 | few | . | TRBJ2-1 | 14
CASSLMSGTGELFF | TGTGCCAGCAGTTTAATGTCAGGGACTGGGGAGCTGTTTTTT | TRBV12-3/TRBV12-4 | many | . | TRBJ2-2 | 14
CASSSRDYAETQYF | TGTGCCAGCAGTAGCCGGGACTATGCCGAGACCCAGTACTTC | TRBV27 | . | TRBD2 | TRBJ2-5 | 14
CASSQGFGSGSFETQYF | TGTGCCAGCAGCCAAGGGTTTGGTAGCGGGTCCTTTGAGACCCAGTACTTC | TRBV4-2 | few | TRBD2 | TRBJ2-5 | 17
CAWSWDRDRSSQHF | TGTGCCTGGAGTTGGGACAGGGACCGGTCGTCCCAGCATTTT | TRBV30 | many | TRBD1 | TRBJ1-5 | 14
CSAGLSEYQETQYF | TGCAGTGCGGGTCTAAGTGAGTACCAAGAGACCCAGTACTTC | TRBV20-1 | many | . | TRBJ2-5 | 14